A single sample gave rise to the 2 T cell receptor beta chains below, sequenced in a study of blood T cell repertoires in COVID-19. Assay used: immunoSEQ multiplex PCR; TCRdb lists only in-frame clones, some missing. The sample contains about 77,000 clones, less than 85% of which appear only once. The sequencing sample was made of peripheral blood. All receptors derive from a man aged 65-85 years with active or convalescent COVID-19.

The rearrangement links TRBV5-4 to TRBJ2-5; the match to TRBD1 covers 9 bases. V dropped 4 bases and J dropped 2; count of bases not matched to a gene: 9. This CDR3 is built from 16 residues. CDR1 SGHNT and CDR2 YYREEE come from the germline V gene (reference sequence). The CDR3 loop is CASSPMDRGTQETQYF. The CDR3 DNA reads TGTGCCAGCAGCCCCATGGACAGGGGAACTCAAGAGACCCAGTACTTC. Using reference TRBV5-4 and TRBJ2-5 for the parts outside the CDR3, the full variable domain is ETGVTQSPTHLIKTRGQQVTLRCSSQSGHNTVSWYQQALGQGPQFIFQYYREEENGRGNFPPRFSGLQFPNYSSELNVNALELDDSALYLCASSPMDRGTQETQYFGPGTRLLVL.

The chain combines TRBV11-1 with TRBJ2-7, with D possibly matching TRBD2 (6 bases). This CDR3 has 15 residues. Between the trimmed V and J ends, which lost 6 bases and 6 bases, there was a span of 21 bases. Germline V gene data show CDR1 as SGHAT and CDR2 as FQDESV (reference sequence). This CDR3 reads CASSSVSPGEGEQYF. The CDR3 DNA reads TGTGCCAGCAGTTCTGTTAGCCCGGGAGAAGGCGAGCAGTACTTC. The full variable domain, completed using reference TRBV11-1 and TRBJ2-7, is EAEVAQSPRYKITEKSQAVAFWCDPISGHATLYWYRQILGQGPELLVQFQDESVVDDSQLPKDRFSAERLKGVDSTLKIQPAELGDSAMYLCASSSVSPGEGEQYFGPGTRLTVT.